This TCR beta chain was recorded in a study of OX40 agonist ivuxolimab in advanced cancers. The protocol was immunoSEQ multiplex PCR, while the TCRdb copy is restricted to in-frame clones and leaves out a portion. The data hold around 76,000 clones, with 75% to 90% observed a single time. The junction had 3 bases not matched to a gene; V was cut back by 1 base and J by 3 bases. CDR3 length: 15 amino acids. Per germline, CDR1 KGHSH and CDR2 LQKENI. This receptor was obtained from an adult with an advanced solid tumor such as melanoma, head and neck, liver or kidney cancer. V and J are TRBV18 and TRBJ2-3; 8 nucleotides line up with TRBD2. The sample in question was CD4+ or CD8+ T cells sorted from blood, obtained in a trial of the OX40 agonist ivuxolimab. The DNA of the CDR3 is TGTGCCAGCTCACCACTAGCGGGGCAGACAGATACGCAGTATTTT. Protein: CASSPLAGQTDTQYF.